Listed here is a single TCR beta chain. Looked up from germline, CDR1 is SGHTA and CDR2 is FQGNSA. V was shortened by 5 bases and J by 7 bases, with 11 bases between the two germline ends. The CDR3 runs to 13 residues. This record comes from a study of OX40 agonist ivuxolimab in advanced cancers. The repertoire was sequenced with immunoSEQ multiplex PCR; TCRdb's copy has only in-frame clones and lacks some. This sample has tens of thousands of clones, with 85% found just once. The rearrangement uses TRBV7-2 and TRBJ1-4; tentatively, D is TRBD1 (6 bases). Sequenced here: CD4+ or CD8+ T cells sorted from blood, sampled in a trial of the OX40 agonist ivuxolimab. This sequence was found in an adult with an advanced solid tumor such as melanoma, head and neck, liver or kidney cancer. The CDR3 region is CASSPEGGEKLFF. The CDR3 nucleotides are TGTGCCAGCAGCCCAGAGGGGGGTGAAAAACTGTTTTTT.